This T cell receptor beta chain was sequenced in a study of T-cell reconstitution after alpha-beta-depleted transplantation in children. Trimming removed 1 base from V and 11 bases from J; junction bases left unmatched: 7. Germline V gene data show CDR1 as SGHTA and CDR2 as FQGNSA. The CDR3 has 15 residues. A TCRbeta library incorporating unique molecular identifiers was prepared. TCRdb processed the PCR reads anew with MiXCR; each CDR3 protein has one entry. The table lists around 800,000 distinct CDR3 sequences, around 15% of them singletons. This clonotype was recorded a few times. The specimen comprised PBMCs, mostly from graft donor cells, sampled 360 days after TCRalphabeta/CD19-depleted stem cell transplant. This receptor was identified in a male patient under 18 who had a stem cell transplant for acute lymphoblastic leukemia, so the T cells may come from the graft donor. This chain links TRBV7-2 with TRBJ2-3; 12 bases map to TRBD2. The CDR3 region has the DNA TGTGCCAGCAGCTTAGACGGGCTAGCGGGAGGGATGCAGTATTTT. This encodes CASSLDGLAGGMQYF.